This T cell receptor beta chain derives from a study of blood T cell repertoires in COVID-19. Study as a whole: The United States, Italy and Spain provided the acute and convalescent COVID-19 samples.

Original data processing: Reference gene primers were amplified, and this amplification served to estimate nucleated cell counts. The repertoire was sequenced with immunoSEQ multiplex PCR; TCRdb's copy has only in-frame clones and lacks some. That table is the source of V, J and clone size, and D and trimming were worked out from the DNA. The sample has some 8,000 clones, approximately 84% seen once. CDR3 length equals 15 residues. Germline values: CDR1 LNHDA, CDR2 SQIVND (reference sequence). Between the trimmed V and J ends, which lost 6 bases and 4 bases, there was a span of 18 bases. The origin of this receptor is a human donor with active COVID-19. The donor label of this sample is uncertain. Sequencing was carried out using peripheral blood. The rearrangement links TRBV19 to TRBJ2-5, with unresolved D. CDR3 nucleotides: TGTGCCAGTAGGAACCTACGGGTTTTCCCAGAGACCCAGTACTTC. This encodes CASRNLRVFPETQYF.